This TCR beta chain was documented in a study of response to subunit inactivated influenza vaccine. TCRdb analysed the RT-PCR reads with MiXCR anew, one entry per CDR3 protein. This sample yields around 650,000 distinct CDR3 sequences, of which approximately 14% are seen a single time; approximately 10% belongs to the top ten. This sample comprised PBMCs from blood, obtained 11 to 12 days after vaccination. The receptor's source is a man aged 50 to 59 who received an inactivated influenza vaccine.

The chain's CDR3 is CASSAPGSSGSTDTQYF. The DNA for the CDR3 is TGTGCCAGCAGCGCCCCCGGTTCTAGCGGGAGTACAGATACGCAGTATTTT. This sequence joins TRBV7-9 and TRBJ2-3; 10 bases are a match to TRBD2. The CDR3 contains 17 residues. With 5 bases clipped from V and 3 bases from J, the junction kept 11 bases outside the gene matches. Germline CDR1 and CDR2: SEHNR and FQNEAQ (reference sequence).